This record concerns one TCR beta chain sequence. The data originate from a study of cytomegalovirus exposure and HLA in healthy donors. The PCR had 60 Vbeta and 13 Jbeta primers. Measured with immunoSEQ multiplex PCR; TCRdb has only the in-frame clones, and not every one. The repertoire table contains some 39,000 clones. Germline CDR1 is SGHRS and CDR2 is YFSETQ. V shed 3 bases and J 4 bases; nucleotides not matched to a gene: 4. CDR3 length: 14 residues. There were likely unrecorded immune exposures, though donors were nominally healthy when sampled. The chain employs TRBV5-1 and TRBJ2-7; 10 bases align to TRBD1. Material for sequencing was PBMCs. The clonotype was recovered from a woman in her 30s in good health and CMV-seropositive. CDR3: CASSSTGGGYEQYF. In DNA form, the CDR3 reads TGCGCCAGCAGCTCGACAGGGGGCGGGTACGAGCAGTACTTC.